This T cell receptor beta chain is from a study of blood T cell repertoires in COVID-19 (dated by TCRdb to 2018 to 2020). For the study in its entirety: Samples from collaborators originated in the United States, Italy and Spain and spanned both the acute and convalescent phases of COVID-19. The samples were drawn from two sources: the first 160 participants of the ongoing ImmuneRACE study, and 950 to 1,500 subjects contributed by 6 global collaborators. The material from the prospective study consisted of cDNA or gDNA derived from T cells, B-cell-depleted T cells, or PBMCs. Sample metadata almost always included a de-identified subject ID, COVID-19 status, age in years and sex. Where available, HLA class I and class II types were obtained from metadata supplied by the sample provider rather than from assay-based typing. Deeply sampled blood TCRbeta repertoires from subjects exposed to, actively infected with, or recovered from COVID-19 were included in the dataset. A freely available public database, intended as a resource for researchers studying the immune response to SARS-CoV-2, is where the repertoires were released. Overall study results and their limits: The quantity of clinical and demographic metadata differed by source and by participant and was supplied without curation.

The junction shows trimming of 2 bases on V and 8 bases on J, and the gene matches do not reach 1 base of it. Reading the germline V gene gives CDR1 KGHSH and CDR2 LQKENI. The CDR3 goes from the cysteine to the phenylalanine over 15 residues. Only CDR3 DNA remains: 45 bases, in frame from the first base. In the case of this clone: Its antigen is not yet known. One base away there is no much larger clone; base qualities are not given.

The immunoSEQ Assay, a bias-controlled multiplex PCR, was used to amplify TCRbeta CDR3 regions from genomic DNA. Per the source publication's procedure: Within the assay, amplification of reference gene primers was used to estimate how many nucleated cells each sample contained. Sequence reads were collapsed and filtered to measure the absolute abundance of every unique TCRbeta CDR3 rearrangement. Productive Simpson clonality was computed per sample as the square root of Simpson's diversity index over productive rearrangements. In TCRdb, the immuneACCESS table is reduced to in-frame sequences with V and J assigned. These tables do not hold every clone; where another copy was compared, an unresolved V gene accounts for under half, and the others remain unexplained. V, J and clone size reflect that table, while D and trimming were determined from the DNA. Across this sample there are around 300,000 clones, with 88% seen only once. The ten biggest clones cover 1.5% to 2% of the sample.

At one collaborating source in Seattle, patients were enrolled during active infection and were followed longitudinally through the course of disease. The collaborating institutions used their own protocols to collect whole blood in K2EDTA tubes. For TCRbeta analysis, collaborator samples were shipped as frozen whole blood, as isolated PBMCs, or as DNA extracted from either sample type. In this chain, TRBV18 is recombined with TRBJ2-1; 15 nucleotides in the junction match TRBD2. The receptor's source is a young woman with COVID-19, enrolled during active disease. What was sequenced was peripheral blood. The CDR3 has the sequence CASSPGLAGGDEQFF. The DNA reads TGTGCCAGCTCACCAGGACTAGCGGGGGGGGATGAGCAGTTCTTC.